The rows below give T cell receptor beta chains drawn from one sample of a study of T-cell reconstitution after alpha-beta-depleted transplantation in children. TCRdb re-analysed the PCR reads in MiXCR, keeping a single row per CDR3 protein. This table has over 150,000 distinct CDR3 sequences, about 15% appearing once. Sequences were derived from PBMCs from the stem cell graft donor, sampled from the stem cell graft. The receptor set was obtained from a human donor who donated a stem cell graft to a child with acute lymphoblastic leukemia. The conserved cysteine and the conserved F or W are not part of the CDR3 here. Fields, in order: D gene, V gene, J gene, CDR3 protein. The D gene is left open where the match is weak.

D: -
V: TRBV5-1
J: TRBJ2-1
CDR3: ASSFRAVSSYNEQF

D: -
V: TRBV6-5
J: TRBJ2-1
CDR3: ASSYSGGARTEQF

D: -
V: TRBV13
J: TRBJ1-1
CDR3: ASSSNLGAEAF

D: -
V: TRBV5-1
J: TRBJ2-6
CDR3: ASSPGRGSGANVLT

D: TRBD1
V: TRBV7-9
J: TRBJ2-7
CDR3: ASETSGGAGEQY

D: -
V: TRBV10-3
J: TRBJ2-7
CDR3: AIRSHGSYEQY

D: -
V: TRBV12-3/TRBV12-4
J: TRBJ2-1
CDR3: ASRGGSYNEQF

D: TRBD2
V: TRBV4-2
J: TRBJ2-1
CDR3: ASSPHPRLAGGLYNEQF

D: -
V: TRBV20-1
J: TRBJ2-5
CDR3: SASPSGSKETQY

D: -
V: TRBV27
J: TRBJ1-1
CDR3: ASSLLADKNTEAF

D: -
V: TRBV7-6
J: TRBJ2-2
CDR3: ASSLIDGGTGELF

D: TRBD1
V: TRBV29-1
J: TRBJ2-5
CDR3: SVRTGGPQY

D: TRBD2
V: TRBV9
J: TRBJ2-7
CDR3: ASSGGTSGSYEQY

D: TRBD1
V: TRBV12-3/TRBV12-4
J: TRBJ2-2
CDR3: ASSDRPGTGWYTGELF

D: -
V: TRBV20-1
J: TRBJ1-5
CDR3: SASVLGRGTNQPQH

D: -
V: TRBV5-1
J: TRBJ1-1
CDR3: ASSLDATNTEAF

D: -
V: TRBV10-2
J: TRBJ2-7
CDR3: AGSPGYEQY

D: -
V: TRBV5-1
J: TRBJ2-1
CDR3: ASSPRDWGTEQF

D: TRBD1
V: TRBV20-1
J: TRBJ2-7
CDR3: SASSGTGPPYEQY

D: -
V: TRBV20-1
J: TRBJ1-1
CDR3: SARGQDTEAF

D: TRBD1
V: TRBV7-8
J: TRBJ2-7
CDR3: ASSIDREYEQY

D: TRBD2
V: TRBV20-1
J: TRBJ2-1
CDR3: SASVAGVQSYNEQF

D: -
V: TRBV27
J: TRBJ2-3
CDR3: ASSILANPQDTQY

D: TRBD2
V: TRBV7-2
J: TRBJ2-5
CDR3: ASSFGRAGAGETQY